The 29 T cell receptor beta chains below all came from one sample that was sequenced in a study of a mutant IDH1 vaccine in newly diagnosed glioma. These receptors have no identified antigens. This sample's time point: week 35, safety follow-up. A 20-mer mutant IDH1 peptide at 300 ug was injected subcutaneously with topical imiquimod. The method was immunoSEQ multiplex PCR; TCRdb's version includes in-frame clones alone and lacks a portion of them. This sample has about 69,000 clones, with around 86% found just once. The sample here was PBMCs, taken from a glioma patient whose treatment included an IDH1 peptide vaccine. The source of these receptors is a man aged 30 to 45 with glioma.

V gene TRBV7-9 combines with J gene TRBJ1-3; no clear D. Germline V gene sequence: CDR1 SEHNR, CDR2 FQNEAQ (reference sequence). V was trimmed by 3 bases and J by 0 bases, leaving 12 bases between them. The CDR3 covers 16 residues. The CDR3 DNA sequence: TGTGCCAGCAGCTTTGGAGGGCAGATCTCTGGAAACACCATATATTTT. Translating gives CASSFGGQISGNTIYF.

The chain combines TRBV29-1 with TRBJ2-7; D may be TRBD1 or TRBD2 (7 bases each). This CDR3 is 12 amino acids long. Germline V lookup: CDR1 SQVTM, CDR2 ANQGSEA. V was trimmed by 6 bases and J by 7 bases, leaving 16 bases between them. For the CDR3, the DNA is TGCAGCGTCCTAACAGGGGAGGGGGAGCAGTACTTC. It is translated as CSVLTGEGEQYF.

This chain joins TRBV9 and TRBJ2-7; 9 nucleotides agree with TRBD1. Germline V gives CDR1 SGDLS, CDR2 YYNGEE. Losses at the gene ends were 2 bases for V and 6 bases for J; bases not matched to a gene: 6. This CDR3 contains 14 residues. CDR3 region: CASSVGDRVGEQYF. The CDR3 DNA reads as TGTGCCAGCAGCGTTGGGGACAGGGTAGGCGAGCAGTACTTC.

CDR3 sequence reads: CASSESGFSGNTIYF. The DNA of the CDR3 is TGTGCCAGCAGTGAATCGGGTTTCTCTGGAAACACCATATATTTT. The V and J genes are TRBV25-1 and TRBJ1-3; D remains unclear. This CDR3 is built from 15 residues. Trimming stripped 1 base from V and 0 bases from J, with 7 bases between. The germline gives CDR1 MGHDK, CDR2 SYGVNS.

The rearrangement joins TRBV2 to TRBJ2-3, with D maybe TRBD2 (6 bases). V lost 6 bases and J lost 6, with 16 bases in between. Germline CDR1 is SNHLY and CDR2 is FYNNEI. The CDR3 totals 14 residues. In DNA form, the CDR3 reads TGTGCCAGCAGCCCGGGACTCCGGGGCGATACGCAGTATTTT. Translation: CASSPGLRGDTQYF.

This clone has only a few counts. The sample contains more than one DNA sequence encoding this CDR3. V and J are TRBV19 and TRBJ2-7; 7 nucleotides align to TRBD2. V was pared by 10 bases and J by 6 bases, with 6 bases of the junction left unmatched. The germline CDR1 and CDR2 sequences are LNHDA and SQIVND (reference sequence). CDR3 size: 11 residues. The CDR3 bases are TGTGCCACTCAGACTAGCACCGAGCAGTACTTC. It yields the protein CATQTSTEQYF.

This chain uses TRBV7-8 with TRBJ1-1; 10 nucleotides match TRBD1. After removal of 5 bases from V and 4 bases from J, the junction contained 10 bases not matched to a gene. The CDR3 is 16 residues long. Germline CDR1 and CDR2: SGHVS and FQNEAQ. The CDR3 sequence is CASSRRQGAEGTEAFF. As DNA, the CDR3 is TGTGCCAGCAGCCGGCGACAGGGGGCGGAGGGCACTGAAGCTTTCTTT.

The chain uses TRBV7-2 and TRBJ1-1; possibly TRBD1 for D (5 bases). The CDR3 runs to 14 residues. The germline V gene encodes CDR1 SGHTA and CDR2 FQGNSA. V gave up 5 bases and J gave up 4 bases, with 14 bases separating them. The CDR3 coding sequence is TGTGCCAGCAGCCAGGGCGGCATGGGCACTGAAGCTTTCTTT. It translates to CASSQGGMGTEAFF.

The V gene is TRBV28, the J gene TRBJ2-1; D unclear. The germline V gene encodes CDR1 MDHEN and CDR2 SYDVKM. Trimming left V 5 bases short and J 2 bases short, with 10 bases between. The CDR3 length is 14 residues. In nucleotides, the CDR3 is TGTGCCAGCAGTCCCCTGACCACCTACAATGAGCAGTTCTTC. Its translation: CASSPLTTYNEQFF.

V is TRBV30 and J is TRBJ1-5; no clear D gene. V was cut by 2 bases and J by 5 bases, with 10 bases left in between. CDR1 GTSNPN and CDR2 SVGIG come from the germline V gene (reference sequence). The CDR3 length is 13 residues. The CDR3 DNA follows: TGTGCCTGGAGTAACGGGAGATATCAGCCCCAGCATTTT. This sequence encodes CAWSNGRYQPQHF.

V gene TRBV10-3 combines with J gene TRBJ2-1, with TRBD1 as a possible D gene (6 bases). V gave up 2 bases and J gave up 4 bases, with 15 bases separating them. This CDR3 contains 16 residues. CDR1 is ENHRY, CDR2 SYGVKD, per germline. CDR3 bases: TGTGCCATCAGTGAGGGGGCAGGGGCCATGTACAATGAGCAGTTCTTC. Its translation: CAISEGAGAMYNEQFF.

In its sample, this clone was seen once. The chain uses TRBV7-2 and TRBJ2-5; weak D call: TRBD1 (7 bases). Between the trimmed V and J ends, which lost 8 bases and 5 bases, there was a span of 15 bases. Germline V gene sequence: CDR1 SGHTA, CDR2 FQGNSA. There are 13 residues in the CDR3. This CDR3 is CASGTVGGETQYF. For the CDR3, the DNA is TGTGCCAGCGGGACAGTTGGGGGGGAGACCCAGTACTTC.

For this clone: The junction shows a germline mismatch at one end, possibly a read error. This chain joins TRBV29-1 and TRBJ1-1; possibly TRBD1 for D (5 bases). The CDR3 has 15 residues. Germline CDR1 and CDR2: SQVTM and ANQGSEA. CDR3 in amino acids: CSVEDTGLSGTEAFF. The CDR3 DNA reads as TGCAGCGTCGAAGACACGGGACTTTCGGGCACTGAAGCTTTCTTT. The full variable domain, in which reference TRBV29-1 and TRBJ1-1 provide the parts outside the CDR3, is SAVISQKPSRDICQRGTSLTIQCQVDSQVTMMFWYRQQPGQSLTLIATANQGSEATYESGFVIDKFPISRPNLTFSTLTVSNMSPEDSSIYLCSVEDTGLSGTEAFFGQGTRLTVV.

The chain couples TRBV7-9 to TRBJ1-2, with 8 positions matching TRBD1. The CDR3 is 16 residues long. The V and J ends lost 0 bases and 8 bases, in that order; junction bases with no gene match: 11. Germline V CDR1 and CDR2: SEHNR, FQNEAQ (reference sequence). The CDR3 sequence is CASSLAGQDTVGGYTF. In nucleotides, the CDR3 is TGTGCCAGCAGCTTAGCGGGACAGGACACGGTTGGGGGCTACACCTTC. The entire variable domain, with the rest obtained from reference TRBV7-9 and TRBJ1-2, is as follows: DTGVSQNPRHKITKRGQNVTFRCDPISEHNRLYWYRQTLGQGPEFLTYFQNEAQLEKSRLLSDRFSAERPKGSFSTLEIQRTEQGDSAMYLCASSLAGQDTVGGYTFGSGTRLTVV.

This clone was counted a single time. As DNA, the CDR3 is TGTGCCAGCCGGACAGGGGGCACAGATACGCAGTATTTT. Protein product: CASRTGGTDTQYF. The rearrangement uses TRBV25-1 and TRBJ2-3, with 9 bases identical to TRBD1. Germline CDR1 and CDR2: MGHDK and SYGVNS. The trim removed 8 bases at V and 1 base at J, leaving 1 base unmatched. The CDR3 spans 13 residues.

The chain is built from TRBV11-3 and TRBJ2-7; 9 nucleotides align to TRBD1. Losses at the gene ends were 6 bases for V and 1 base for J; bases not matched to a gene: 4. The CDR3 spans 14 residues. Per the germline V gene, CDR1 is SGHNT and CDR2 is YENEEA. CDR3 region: CASSPGTGSYEQYF. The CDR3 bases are TGTGCCAGCAGTCCCGGGACAGGGTCCTACGAGCAGTACTTC.

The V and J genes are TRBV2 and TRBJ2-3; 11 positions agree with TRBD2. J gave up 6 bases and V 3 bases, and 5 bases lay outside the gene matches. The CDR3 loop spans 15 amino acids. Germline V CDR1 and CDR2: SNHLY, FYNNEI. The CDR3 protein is CASSDLAGGPDTQYF. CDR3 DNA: TGTGCCAGCAGTGATCTAGCGGGGGGCCCTGATACGCAGTATTTT.

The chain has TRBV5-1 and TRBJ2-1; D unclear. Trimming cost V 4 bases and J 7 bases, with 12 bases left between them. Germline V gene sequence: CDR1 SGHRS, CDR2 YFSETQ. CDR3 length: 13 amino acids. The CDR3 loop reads CASSGSRRNEQFF. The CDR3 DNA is TGCGCCAGCAGCGGAAGCCGACGGAATGAGCAGTTCTTC. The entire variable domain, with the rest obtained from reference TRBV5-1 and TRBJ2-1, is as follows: KAGVTQTPRYLIKTRGQQVTLSCSPISGHRSVSWYQQTPGQGLQFLFEYFSETQRNKGNFPGRFSGRQFSNSRSEMNVSTLELGDSALYLCASSGSRRNEQFFGPGTRLTVL.

Here the CDR3 reads CASSSPWADTQYF. The CDR3 DNA follows: TGTGCCAGCAGTTCCCCCTGGGCAGATACGCAGTATTTT. V gene TRBV28 combines with J gene TRBJ2-3; unclear D gene. The CDR3 is 13 residues long. CDR1 is MDHEN, CDR2 SYDVKM, per germline. Trimming shortened V by 4 bases and J by 4 bases, and 9 bases separated the two germline ends.

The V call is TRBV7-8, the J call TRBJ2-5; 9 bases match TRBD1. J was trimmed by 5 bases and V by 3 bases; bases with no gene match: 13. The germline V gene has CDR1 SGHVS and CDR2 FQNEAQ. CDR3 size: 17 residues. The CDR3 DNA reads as TGTGCCAGCAGCTTCGTCCCAAACAGGGGGCGCTTGGAGACCCAGTACTTC. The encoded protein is CASSFVPNRGRLETQYF.

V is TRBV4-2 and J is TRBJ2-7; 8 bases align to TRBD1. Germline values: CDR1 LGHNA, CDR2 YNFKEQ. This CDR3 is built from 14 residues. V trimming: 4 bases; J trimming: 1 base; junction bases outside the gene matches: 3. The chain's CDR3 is CASSPTGVSYEQYF. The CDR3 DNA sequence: TGTGCCAGCAGCCCGACAGGGGTTTCCTACGAGCAGTACTTC.

CDR3: CSVTSSGDRTDTQYF. In DNA form, the CDR3 reads TGCAGCGTTACATCTAGCGGGGATCGCACAGATACGCAGTATTTT. The chain recombines TRBV29-1 with TRBJ2-3; 9 nucleotides align to TRBD2. CDR1 SQVTM and CDR2 ANQGSEA come from the germline V gene. After removal of 5 bases from V and 1 base from J, the junction contained 7 bases not matched to a gene. The CDR3 contains 15 residues.

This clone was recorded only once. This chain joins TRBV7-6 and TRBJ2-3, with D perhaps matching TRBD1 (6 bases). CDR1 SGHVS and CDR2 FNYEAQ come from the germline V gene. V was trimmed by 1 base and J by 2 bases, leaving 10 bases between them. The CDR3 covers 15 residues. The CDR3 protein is CASSLGGQPTDTQYF. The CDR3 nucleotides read TGTGCCAGCAGCTTAGGTGGACAGCCCACAGATACGCAGTATTTT.

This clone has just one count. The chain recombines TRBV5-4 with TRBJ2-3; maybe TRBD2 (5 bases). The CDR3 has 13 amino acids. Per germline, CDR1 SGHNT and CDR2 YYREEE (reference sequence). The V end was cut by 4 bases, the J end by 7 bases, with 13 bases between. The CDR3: CASSPTPGNTQYF. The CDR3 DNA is TGTGCCAGCAGCCCGACGCCGGGGAATACGCAGTATTTT. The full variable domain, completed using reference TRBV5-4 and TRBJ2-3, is ETGVTQSPTHLIKTRGQQVTLRCSSQSGHNTVSWYQQALGQGPQFIFQYYREEENGRGNFPPRFSGLQFPNYSSELNVNALELDDSALYLCASSPTPGNTQYFGPGTRLTVL.

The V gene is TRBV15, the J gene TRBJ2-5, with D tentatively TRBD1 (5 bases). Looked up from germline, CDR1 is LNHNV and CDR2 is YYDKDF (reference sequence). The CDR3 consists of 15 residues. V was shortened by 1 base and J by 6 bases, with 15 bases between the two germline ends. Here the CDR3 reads CATSRVGPTKQTQYF. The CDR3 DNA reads TGTGCCACCAGCAGAGTGGGGCCTACTAAACAGACCCAGTACTTC.

CDR3 loop: CASSEGRSRNYGYTF. The CDR3 region has the DNA TGTGCCAGCAGTGAAGGTCGGTCCCGTAACTATGGCTACACCTTC. The genes are TRBV2 and TRBJ1-2; D is undetermined. Germline loops: CDR1 SNHLY, CDR2 FYNNEI. This CDR3 comprises 15 residues. Between the trimmed V and J ends, which lost 1 base and 1 base, there was a span of 10 bases.

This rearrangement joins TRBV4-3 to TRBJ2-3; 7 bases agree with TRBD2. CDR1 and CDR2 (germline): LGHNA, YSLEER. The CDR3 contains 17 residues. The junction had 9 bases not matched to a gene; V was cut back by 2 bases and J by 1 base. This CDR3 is CASSQYAGEWGTDTQYF. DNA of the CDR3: TGCGCCAGCAGCCAATATGCGGGGGAATGGGGCACAGATACGCAGTATTTT.

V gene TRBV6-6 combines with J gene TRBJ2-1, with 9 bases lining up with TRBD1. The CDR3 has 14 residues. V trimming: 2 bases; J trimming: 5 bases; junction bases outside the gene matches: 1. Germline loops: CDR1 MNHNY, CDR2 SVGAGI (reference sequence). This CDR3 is CASSYGTGHNEQFF. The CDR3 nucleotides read TGTGCCAGCAGTTACGGGACAGGGCACAATGAGCAGTTCTTC.

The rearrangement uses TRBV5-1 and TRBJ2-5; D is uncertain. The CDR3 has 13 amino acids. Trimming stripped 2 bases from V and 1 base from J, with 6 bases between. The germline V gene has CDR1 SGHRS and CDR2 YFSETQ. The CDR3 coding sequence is TGCGCCAGCAGCTTAAGTACCCAAGAGACCCAGTACTTC. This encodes CASSLSTQETQYF.